This is a list of T cell receptor beta chains from one sample in a study of blood T cells in healthy people across ages. TCRdb processed the 5' RACE reads anew with MiXCR; each CDR3 protein has one entry. The sample lists about 1.6 million distinct CDR3 sequences; roughly 32% were seen once. The sequencing input was blood. The receptors come from a woman aged 25 to 39 in good health. The CDR3 runs from the conserved cysteine through the conserved F or W. The D gene is left open where the match is weak. Size values are once, few and many counts, or a class for expanded clones, and some rows have none.

>NA|TRBJ2-3|TRBV12-3/TRBV12-4|NA
CAVLGIHTGRADTQYF
TGTGCCGTCCTGGGGATCCACACAGGTCGTGCAGATACGCAGTATTTT
>NA|TRBJ1-2|TRBV11-1|NA
CASSLGSLYDGNHGYTF
TGTGCCAGCAGCTTAGGGAGCCTTTACGACGGAAACCATGGCTACACCTTC
>few|TRBJ2-1|TRBV7-9|NA
CASSQSEQEQFF
TGTGCCAGCAGCCAATCCGAACAGGAGCAGTTCTTC
>NA|TRBJ1-1|TRBV25-1|TRBD1
CASSDPGQGALVTEAFF
TGTGCCAGCAGTGACCCGGGACAGGGGGCTCTGGTCACTGAAGCTTTCTTT
>many|TRBJ1-2|TRBV2|TRBD1
CASTATGVNYGYTF
TGTGCCAGCACCGCGACAGGGGTAAACTATGGCTACACCTTC
>few|TRBJ2-7|TRBV4-1|TRBD1
CASSPQGQTGYEQYF
TGCGCCAGCAGCCCGCAGGGACAGACAGGCTACGAGCAGTACTTC
>NA|TRBJ1-2|TRBV5-1|TRBD1
CASSLEQGMRGYTF
TGCGCCAGCAGCTTGGAACAGGGGATGAGGGGCTACACCTTC
>many|TRBJ2-7|TRBV4-1|NA
CASRDYLSSYEQYF
TGCGCCAGCAGAGACTACCTAAGCTCCTACGAGCAGTACTTC
>NA|TRBJ2-1|TRBV9|TRBD2
CASSVVLADINEQFF
TGTGCCAGCAGCGTAGTACTAGCGGATATCAATGAGCAGTTCTTC
>few|TRBJ2-1|TRBV20-1|NA
CSAGRGPGSYNEQFF
TGCAGTGCCGGCAGGGGACCTGGTTCCTACAATGAGCAGTTCTTC
>few|TRBJ1-1|TRBV27|NA
CASRRLVDGGNTEAFF
TGTGCCAGCAGGCGGTTGGTCGACGGGGGGAACACTGAAGCTTTCTTT
>many|TRBJ2-1|TRBV6-5|NA
CASRRGYNEQFF
TGTGCCTCTAGGCGAGGGTACAATGAGCAGTTCTTC
>once|TRBJ2-1|TRBV19|NA
CASSIAGSTYNEQFF
TGTGCCAGTAGTATAGCCGGCAGTACCTACAATGAGCAGTTCTTC
>few|TRBJ1-6|TRBV6-2/TRBV6-3|NA
CASSYTGPDNSPLHF
TGTGCCAGCAGTTATACAGGACCGGATAATTCACCCCTCCACTTT
>NA|TRBJ1-4|TRBV28|NA
CASSFLDYSATNEKLFF
TGTGCCAGCAGTTTTTTGGACTACAGTGCAACTAATGAAAAACTGTTTTTT
>NA|TRBJ2-3|TRBV2|TRBD2
CASSAGGSSGLDTQYF
TGTGCCAGCAGTGCGGGGGGGAGTTCTGGGTTAGATACGCAGTATTTT
>few|TRBJ2-1|TRBV12-3/TRBV12-4|NA
CASSLVVGSRREFDERFF
TGTGCCAGCAGTTTAGTTGTTGGTTCTAGAAGAGAGTTCGATGAGCGGTTCTTC
>few|TRBJ1-2|TRBV5-1|NA
CASSLDGGGYGYTF
TGCGCCAGCAGCTTGGATGGCGGGGGCTATGGCTACACCTTC
>NA|TRBJ2-3|TRBV7-6|NA
CASSPGVGGTADTQYF
TGTGCCAGCAGCCCCGGGGTGGGCGGGACGGCGGATACGCAGTATTTT
>few|TRBJ2-5|TRBV27|NA
CASSFAGAGEETQYF
TGTGCCAGCAGTTTCGCAGGGGCCGGGGAAGAGACCCAGTACTTC
>NA|TRBJ1-5|TRBV6-1|NA
CASSTLARLVDQPQHF
TGTGCCAGCAGTACCCTTGCGAGGTTGGTTGATCAGCCCCAGCATTTT
>few|TRBJ2-1|TRBV5-1|NA
CASSRLAESYNEQFF
TGCGCCAGCAGCCGGTTAGCGGAATCCTACAATGAGCAGTTCTTC
>many|TRBJ1-2|TRBV29-1|TRBD1
CSVVPGQARYGYTF
TGCAGCGTTGTCCCCGGACAGGCACGATATGGCTACACCTTC
>NA|TRBJ2-7|TRBV2|TRBD1
CASMETGVSKQYF
TGTGCCAGCATGGAGACAGGGGTCTCCAAGCAGTACTTC
>few|TRBJ1-5|TRBV7-2|NA
CASSLGQRQPQHF
TGTGCCAGCAGCTTAGGTCAGAGGCAGCCCCAGCATTTT
>NA|TRBJ1-6|TRBV20-1|NA
CSASSPPLHF
TGCAGTGCTAGCTCCCCTCCCCTCCACTTT
>NA|TRBJ2-7|TRBV14|TRBD1
CASSQLDRVYEQYF
TGTGCCAGCAGCCAATTGGACAGGGTCTACGAGCAGTACTTC
>few|TRBJ2-5|TRBV11-1|NA
CASSPAGKETQYF
TGTGCCAGCAGCCCGGCGGGGAAAGAGACCCAGTACTTC
>NA|TRBJ2-1|TRBV19|TRBD2
CASSTRGASTHEQFF
TGTGCCAGTAGTACGCGGGGGGCTAGCACCCATGAGCAGTTCTTC
>few|TRBJ2-6|TRBV28|NA
CASSLLMPGANVLTF
TGTGCCAGCAGTTTATTGATGCCTGGGGCCAACGTCCTGACTTTC